Shown below are 3 T cell receptor beta chains from a single sample sequenced in a study of blood T cell repertoires in COVID-19. The repertoire was sequenced with immunoSEQ multiplex PCR; TCRdb's copy has only in-frame clones and lacks some. The sample records almost 25,000 clones, about 91% being singletons. What was sequenced was peripheral blood. The receptor set was obtained from an older man with active COVID-19.

The chain uses TRBV6-2 or TRBV6-3 and TRBJ2-7; D may be TRBD2 (6 bases). The CDR3 has 15 residues. The V end was cut by 6 bases, the J end by 3 bases, with 18 bases between. Germline V gene sequence: CDR1 MNHEY, CDR2 SVGEGT. In DNA form, the CDR3 reads TGTGCCAGCAGCCATTTGGTAGCGGCACACTACGAGCAGTACTTC. Protein: CASSHLVAAHYEQYF.

This chain connects TRBV19 to TRBJ1-3; D unresolved. V shed 9 bases and J shed 0 bases, with 12 bases lying between them. CDR3 length: 14 residues. CDR1 is LNHDA and CDR2 is SQIVND in the germline V gene (reference sequence). The CDR3 region is CASSRDYSGNTIYF. CDR3 coding DNA: TGTGCCAGCTCACGAGACTACTCTGGAAACACCATATATTTT.

The chain carries TRBV28 and TRBJ2-1; TRBD1 aligns across 8 bases. V gave up 8 bases and J gave up 5 bases; unmatched junction bases: 11. The V gene's germline CDR1 is MDHEN and CDR2 SYDVKM. The CDR3 sequence is 15 residues long. The chain's CDR3 is CASRIGTGINNEQFF. Written as DNA, the CDR3 is TGTGCCAGCCGAATAGGGACAGGCATAAACAATGAGCAGTTCTTC.